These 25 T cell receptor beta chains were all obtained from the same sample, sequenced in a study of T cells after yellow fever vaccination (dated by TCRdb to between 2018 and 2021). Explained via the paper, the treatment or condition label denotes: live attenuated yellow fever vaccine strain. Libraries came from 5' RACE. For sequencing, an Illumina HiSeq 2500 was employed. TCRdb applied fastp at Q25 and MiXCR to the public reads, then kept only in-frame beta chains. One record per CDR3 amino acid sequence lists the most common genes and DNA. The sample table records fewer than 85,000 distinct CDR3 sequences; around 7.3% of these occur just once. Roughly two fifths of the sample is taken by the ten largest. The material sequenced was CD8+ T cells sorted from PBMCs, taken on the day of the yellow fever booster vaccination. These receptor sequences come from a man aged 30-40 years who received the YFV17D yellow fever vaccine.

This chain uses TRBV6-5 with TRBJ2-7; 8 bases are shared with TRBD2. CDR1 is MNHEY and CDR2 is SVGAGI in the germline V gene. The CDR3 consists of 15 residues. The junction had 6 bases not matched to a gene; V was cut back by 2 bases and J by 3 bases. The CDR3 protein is CASSYPRGGFYEQYF. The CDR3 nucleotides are TGTGCCAGCAGTTACCCCCGGGGGGGGTTCTACGAGCAGTACTTC.

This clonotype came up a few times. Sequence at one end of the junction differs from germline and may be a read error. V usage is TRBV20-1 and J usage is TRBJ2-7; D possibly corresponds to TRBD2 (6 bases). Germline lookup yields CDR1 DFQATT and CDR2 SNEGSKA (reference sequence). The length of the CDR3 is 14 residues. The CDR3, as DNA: TGCAGTGCCAGAGAGGAGGGAAGCTCCTACGAGCAGTACTTC. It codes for CSAREEGSSYEQYF.

The CDR3 reads CATMGGLGRVQETQYF. CDR3 bases: TGTGCCACCATGGGGGGCCTCGGGAGGGTCCAAGAGACCCAGTACTTC. The chain recombines TRBV2 with TRBJ2-5, with 8 positions matching TRBD2. This CDR3 is built from 16 residues. The trim removed 10 bases at V and 1 base at J, leaving 14 bases unmatched. CDR1 is SNHLY and CDR2 is FYNNEI in the germline V gene.

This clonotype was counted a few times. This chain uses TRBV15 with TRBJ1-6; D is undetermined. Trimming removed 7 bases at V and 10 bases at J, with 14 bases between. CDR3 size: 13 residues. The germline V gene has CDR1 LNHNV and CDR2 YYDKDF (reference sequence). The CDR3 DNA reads TGTGCCACCAATTGGGCAATCGGGTCACCCCTCCACTTT. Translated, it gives CATNWAIGSPLHF.

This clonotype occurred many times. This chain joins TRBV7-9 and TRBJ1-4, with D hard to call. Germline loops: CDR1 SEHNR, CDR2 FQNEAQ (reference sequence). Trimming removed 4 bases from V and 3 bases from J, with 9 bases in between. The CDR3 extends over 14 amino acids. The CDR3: CASSSEDPNEKLFF. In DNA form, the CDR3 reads TGTGCCAGCAGCTCAGAAGACCCTAATGAAAAACTGTTTTTT.

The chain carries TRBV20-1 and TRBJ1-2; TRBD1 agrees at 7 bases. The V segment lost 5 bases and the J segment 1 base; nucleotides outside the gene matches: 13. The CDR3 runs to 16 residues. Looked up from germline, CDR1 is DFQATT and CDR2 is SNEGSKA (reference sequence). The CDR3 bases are TGCAGTGCTGAGCGGGACAGTATATCACATAACTATGGCTACACCTTC. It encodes CSAERDSISHNYGYTF.

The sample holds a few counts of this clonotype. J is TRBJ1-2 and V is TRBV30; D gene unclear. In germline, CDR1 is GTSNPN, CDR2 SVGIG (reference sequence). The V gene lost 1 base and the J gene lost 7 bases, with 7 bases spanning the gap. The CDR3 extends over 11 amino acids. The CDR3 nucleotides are TGTGCCTGGAGTGCGTTGAGTGGCTACACCTTC. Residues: CAWSALSGYTF.

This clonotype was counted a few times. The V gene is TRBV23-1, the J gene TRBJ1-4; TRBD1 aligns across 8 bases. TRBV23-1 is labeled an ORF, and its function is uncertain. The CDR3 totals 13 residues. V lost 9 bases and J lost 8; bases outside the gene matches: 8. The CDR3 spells CASPDRGREKLFF. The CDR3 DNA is TGCGCCAGTCCCGACAGGGGACGGGAAAAACTGTTTTTT.

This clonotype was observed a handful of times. CDR3 loop: CSARDLGRTGRAGELFF. The CDR3 DNA reads TGCAGTGCTAGAGATTTGGGAAGGACAGGGCGTGCCGGGGAGCTGTTTTTT. This chain connects TRBV20-1 to TRBJ2-2; TRBD1 matches 8 bases. The CDR3 has 17 residues. V was pared by 0 bases and J by 6 bases, with 12 bases of the junction left unmatched. Germline-derived CDR1 and CDR2 are DFQATT and SNEGSKA (reference sequence).

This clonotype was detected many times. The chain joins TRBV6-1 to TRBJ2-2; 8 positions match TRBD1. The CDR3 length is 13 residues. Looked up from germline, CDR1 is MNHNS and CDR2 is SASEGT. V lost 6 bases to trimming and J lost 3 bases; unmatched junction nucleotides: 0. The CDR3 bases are TGTGCCAGCAGGACAGGGGACACCGGGGAGCTGTTTTTT. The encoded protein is CASRTGDTGELFF.

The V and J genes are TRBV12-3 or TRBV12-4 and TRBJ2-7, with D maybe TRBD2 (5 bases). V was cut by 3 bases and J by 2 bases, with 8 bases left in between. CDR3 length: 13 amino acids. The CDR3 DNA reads TGTGCCAGCAGTTTCGGGAAGACCTACGAGCAGTACTTC. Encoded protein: CASSFGKTYEQYF.

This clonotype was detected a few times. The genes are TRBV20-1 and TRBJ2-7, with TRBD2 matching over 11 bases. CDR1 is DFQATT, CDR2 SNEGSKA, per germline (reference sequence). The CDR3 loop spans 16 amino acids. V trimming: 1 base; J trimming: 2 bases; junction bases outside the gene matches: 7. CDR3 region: CSARVRGTSGPYEQYF. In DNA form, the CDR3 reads TGCAGTGCTAGAGTCCGGGGGACTAGCGGACCCTACGAGCAGTACTTC.

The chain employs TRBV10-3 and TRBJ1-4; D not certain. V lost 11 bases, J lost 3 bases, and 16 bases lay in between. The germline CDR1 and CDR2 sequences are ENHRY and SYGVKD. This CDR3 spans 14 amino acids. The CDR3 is CASTSSPANEKLFF. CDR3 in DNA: TGTGCCTCAACCTCCAGTCCAGCTAATGAAAAACTGTTTTTT.

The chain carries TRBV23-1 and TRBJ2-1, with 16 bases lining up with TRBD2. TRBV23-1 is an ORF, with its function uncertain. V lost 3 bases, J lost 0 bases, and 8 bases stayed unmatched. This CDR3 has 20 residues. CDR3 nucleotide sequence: TGCGCCAGCAGTCAGCCCGGGACTAGCGGGAGGGCCCGCTCCTACAATGAGCAGTTCTTC. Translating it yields CASSQPGTSGRARSYNEQFF.

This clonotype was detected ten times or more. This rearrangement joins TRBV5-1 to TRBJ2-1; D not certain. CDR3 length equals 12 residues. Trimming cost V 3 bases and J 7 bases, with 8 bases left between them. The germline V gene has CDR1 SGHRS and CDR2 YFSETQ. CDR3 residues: CASSWTVNEQFF. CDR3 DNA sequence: TGCGCCAGCAGCTGGACCGTGAATGAGCAGTTCTTC. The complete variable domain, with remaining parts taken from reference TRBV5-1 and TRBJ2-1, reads KAGVTQTPRYLIKTRGQQVTLSCSPISGHRSVSWYQQTPGQGLQFLFEYFSETQRNKGNFPGRFSGRQFSNSRSEMNVSTLELGDSALYLCASSWTVNEQFFGPGTRLTVL.

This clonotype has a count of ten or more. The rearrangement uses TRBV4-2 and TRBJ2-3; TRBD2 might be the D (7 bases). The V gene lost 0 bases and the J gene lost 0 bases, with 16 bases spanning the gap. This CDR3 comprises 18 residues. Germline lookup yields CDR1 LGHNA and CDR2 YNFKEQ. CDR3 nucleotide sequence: TGTGCCAGCAGCCAAGAGGAAACCCGGGGGGCTAGCACAGATACGCAGTATTTT. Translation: CASSQEETRGASTDTQYF.

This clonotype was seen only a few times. CDR3 amino acids: CASINNGPSGNTIYF. The CDR3 DNA reads as TGTGCCAGCATCAATAACGGTCCCTCTGGAAACACCATATATTTT. The J gene is TRBJ1-3, the V gene TRBV7-6, with no clear D. With 7 bases removed from V and 0 bases from J, the gap between germline ends came to 13 bases. Per the germline V gene, CDR1 is SGHVS and CDR2 is FNYEAQ. The CDR3 length is 15 residues.

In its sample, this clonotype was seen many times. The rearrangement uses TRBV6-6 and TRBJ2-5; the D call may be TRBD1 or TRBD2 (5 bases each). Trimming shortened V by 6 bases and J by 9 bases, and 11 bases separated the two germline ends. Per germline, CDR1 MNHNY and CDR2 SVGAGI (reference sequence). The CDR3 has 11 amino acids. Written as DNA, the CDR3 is TGTGCCAGCAGCGACTTGGGGGCCCAGTACTTC. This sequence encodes CASSDLGAQYF.

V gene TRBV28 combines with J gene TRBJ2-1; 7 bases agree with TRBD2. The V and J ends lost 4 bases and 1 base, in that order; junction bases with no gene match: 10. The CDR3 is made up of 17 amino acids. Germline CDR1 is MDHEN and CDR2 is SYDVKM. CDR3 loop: CASSSAAGSVSYNEQFF. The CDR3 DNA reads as TGTGCCAGCAGTTCGGCAGCGGGGTCGGTGTCCTACAATGAGCAGTTCTTC.

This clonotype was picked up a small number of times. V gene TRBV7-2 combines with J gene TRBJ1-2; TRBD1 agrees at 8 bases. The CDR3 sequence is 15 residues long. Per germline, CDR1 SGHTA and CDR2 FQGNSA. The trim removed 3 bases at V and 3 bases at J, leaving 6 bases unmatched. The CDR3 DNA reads TGTGCCAGCAGCTTGCCTCCGGGACAGGACTATGGCTACACCTTC. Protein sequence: CASSLPPGQDYGYTF.

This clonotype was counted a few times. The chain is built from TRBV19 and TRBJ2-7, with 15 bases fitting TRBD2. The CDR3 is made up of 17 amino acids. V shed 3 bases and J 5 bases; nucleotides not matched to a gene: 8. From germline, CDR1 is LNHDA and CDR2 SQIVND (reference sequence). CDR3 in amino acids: CASSIGLAGGPWNEQYF. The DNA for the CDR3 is TGTGCCAGTAGTATCGGACTAGCGGGAGGGCCCTGGAACGAGCAGTACTTC.

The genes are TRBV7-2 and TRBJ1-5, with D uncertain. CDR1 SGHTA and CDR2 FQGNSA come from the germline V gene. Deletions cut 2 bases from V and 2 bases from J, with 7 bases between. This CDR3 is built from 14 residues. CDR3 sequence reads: CASSLMQGNQPQHF. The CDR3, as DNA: TGTGCCAGCAGCTTAATGCAGGGCAATCAGCCCCAGCATTTT.

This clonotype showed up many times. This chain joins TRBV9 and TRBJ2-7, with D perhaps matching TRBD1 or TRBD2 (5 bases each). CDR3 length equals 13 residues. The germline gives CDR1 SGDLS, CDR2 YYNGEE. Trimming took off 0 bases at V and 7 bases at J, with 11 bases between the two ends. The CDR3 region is CASSVDGAGEQYF. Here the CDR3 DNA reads TGTGCCAGCAGCGTAGACGGGGCCGGGGAGCAGTACTTC. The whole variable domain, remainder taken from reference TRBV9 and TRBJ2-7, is DSGVTQTPKHLITATGQRVTLRCSPRSGDLSVYWYQQSLDQGLQFLIQYYNGEERAKGNILERFSAQQFPDLHSELNLSSLELGDSALYFCASSVDGAGEQYFGPGTRLTVT.

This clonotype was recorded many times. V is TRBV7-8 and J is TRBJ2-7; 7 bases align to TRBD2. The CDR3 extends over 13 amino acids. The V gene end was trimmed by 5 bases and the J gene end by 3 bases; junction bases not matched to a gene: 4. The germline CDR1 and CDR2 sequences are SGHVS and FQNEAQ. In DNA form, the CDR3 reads TGTGCCAGCAGCCAGACTAGCAGCTACGAGCAGTACTTC. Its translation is CASSQTSSYEQYF.

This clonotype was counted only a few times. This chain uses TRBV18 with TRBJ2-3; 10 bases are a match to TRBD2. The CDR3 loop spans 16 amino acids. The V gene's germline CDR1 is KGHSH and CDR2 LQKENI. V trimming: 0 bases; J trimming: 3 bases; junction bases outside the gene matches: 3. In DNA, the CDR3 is TGTGCCAGCTCACCACCGACTAGCGGGTTTACAGATACGCAGTATTTT. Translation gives CASSPPTSGFTDTQYF. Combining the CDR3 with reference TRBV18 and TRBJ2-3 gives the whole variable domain NAGVMQNPRHLVRRRGQEARLRCSPMKGHSHVYWYRQLPEEGLKFMVYLQKENIIDESGMPKERFSAEFPKEGPSILRIQQVVRGDSAAYFCASSPPTSGFTDTQYFGPGTRLTVL.